This T cell receptor (beta chain) was observed in a study of technical replicates of blood from several donors (dated by TCRdb to 2016 to 2017). Library creation used the immunoSEQ multiplex PCR assay. Not all clones reach the TCRdb copy of this immuneACCESS table, which keeps in-frame sequences only. Checked studies attribute under half of the gap to unresolved V genes and leave the rest unexplained. The sample data list 10,000 to 15,000 clones, and over 85% of these were observed just once. Around 9.1% of the sample is in the top ten clones. To note about this clone: What this receptor recognizes is not known. Per-nucleotide qualities are absent, and no much larger clonotype sits a single base away.

The sequence came from a human donor in good health. The sequencing input was PBMCs.

CDR3 region: CASSQDLLGAETQYF. The DNA sequence reads TGTGCCAGCAGTCAGGATTTGCTGGGGGCCGAGACCCAGTACTTC. The chain joins TRBV7-7 to TRBJ2-5; TRBD1 might be the D gene, on 6 matching bases. CDR1 is given as SSHAT and CDR2 as FNYEAQ, both from the germline V gene (reference sequence). Measured from the cysteine to the phenylalanine, the CDR3 is 15 residues long. Only the CDR3 part of the read is kept: 45 bases, read in frame from the first base. The trim is 6 bases for V and 5 bases for J, with a gap of 19 bases between the germline ends.